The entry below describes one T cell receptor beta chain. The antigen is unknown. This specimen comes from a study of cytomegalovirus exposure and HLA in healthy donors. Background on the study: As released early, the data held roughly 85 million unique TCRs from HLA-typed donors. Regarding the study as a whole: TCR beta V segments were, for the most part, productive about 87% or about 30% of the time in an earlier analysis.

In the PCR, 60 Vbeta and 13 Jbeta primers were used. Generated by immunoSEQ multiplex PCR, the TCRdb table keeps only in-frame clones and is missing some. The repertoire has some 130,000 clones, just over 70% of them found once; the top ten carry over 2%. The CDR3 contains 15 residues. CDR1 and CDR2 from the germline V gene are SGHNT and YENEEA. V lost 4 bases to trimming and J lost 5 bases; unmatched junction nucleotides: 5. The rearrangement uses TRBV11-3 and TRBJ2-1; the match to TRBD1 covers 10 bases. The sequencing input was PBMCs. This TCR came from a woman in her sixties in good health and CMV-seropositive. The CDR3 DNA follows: TGTGCCAGCAGCTCCGTGGGACAGGGGCACAATGAGCAGTTCTTC. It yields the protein CASSSVGQGHNEQFF.